The 23 T cell receptor beta chains in this list originate from one sample, sequenced in a study of blood T cell repertoires in COVID-19. Generated by immunoSEQ multiplex PCR, the TCRdb table keeps only in-frame clones and is missing some. The sample carries 85,000 to 100,000 clones, about 70% recorded once. The sequencing sample was made of peripheral blood. The receptors here all came from an older woman in a cohort sampled during active or convalescent COVID-19.

J is TRBJ2-4 and V is TRBV10-2, with 7 positions matching TRBD1. Germline V gives CDR1 WSHSY, CDR2 SAAADI. Germline trimming cut 10 bases from V and 1 base from J; bases unmatched to any gene: 10. The CDR3 runs to 15 residues. The CDR3 DNA reads TGCGCCACCGCTCCAGGGGGAATGGCCAAAAACATTCAGTACTTC. Its protein is CATAPGGMAKNIQYF.

The chain has TRBV27 and TRBJ1-1, with D tentatively TRBD1 (6 bases). CDR3 length: 15 amino acids. Per the germline V gene, CDR1 is MNHEY and CDR2 is SMNVEV (reference sequence). The V gene lost 6 bases and the J gene lost 2 bases, with 16 bases spanning the gap. The CDR3 is CASSPVGGHNTEAFF. CDR3 bases: TGTGCCAGCAGCCCGGTTGGGGGCCACAACACTGAAGCTTTCTTT.

This clone was detected a few times. The chain recombines TRBV4-2 with TRBJ1-2; TRBD1 matches 7 bases. Germline V gives CDR1 LGHNA, CDR2 YNFKEQ. V dropped 3 bases and J dropped 6; count of bases not matched to a gene: 7. This CDR3 contains 14 residues. As DNA, the CDR3 is TGTGCCAGCAGCCAGGAACAGGGGATCAATGGCTACACCTTC. It is translated as CASSQEQGINGYTF.

The V and J genes are TRBV6-1 and TRBJ2-7, with D possibly TRBD1 on 6 matching bases. CDR1 MNHNS and CDR2 SASEGT come from the germline V gene. The CDR3 extends over 15 amino acids. V was shortened by 1 base and J by 2 bases, with 12 bases between the two germline ends. The CDR3 here is CASSEEWTAPYEQYF. CDR3 nucleotide sequence: TGTGCCAGCAGTGAAGAATGGACAGCTCCCTACGAGCAGTACTTC.

The chain joins TRBV11-2 to TRBJ1-1; D gene uncertain. Trimming stripped 5 bases from V and 3 bases from J, with 22 bases between. The CDR3 runs 17 residues. Germline lookup yields CDR1 SGHAT and CDR2 FQNNGV. CDR3 coding DNA: TGTGCCAGCAGCCGGGAGGGAGCAGGATGGCTCGACACTGAAGCTTTCTTT. Translating gives CASSREGAGWLDTEAFF.

The rearrangement uses TRBV2 and TRBJ1-2; weak D call: TRBD1 (6 bases). This CDR3 is built from 14 residues. CDR1 is SNHLY and CDR2 is FYNNEI in the germline V gene. V gave up 4 bases and J gave up 4 bases, with 13 bases separating them. The CDR3 DNA is TGTGCCAGCAGTGGGGACATGCCCCTCTATGGCTACACCTTC. Translated: CASSGDMPLYGYTF.

This rearrangement joins TRBV4-1 to TRBJ1-2; TRBD1 matches 7 bases. This CDR3 is built from 18 residues. V lost 1 base, J lost 7 bases, and 18 bases stayed unmatched. In germline, CDR1 is MGHRA, CDR2 YSYEKL. Here the CDR3 reads CASSQGVQGMWGSGGYTF. In DNA, the CDR3 is TGCGCCAGCAGCCAAGGGGTACAGGGGATGTGGGGGAGTGGTGGCTACACCTTC.

The chain uses TRBV5-6 and TRBJ1-2, with a tentative D call TRBD1 (6 bases). Trimming took off 0 bases at V and 7 bases at J, with 16 bases between the two ends. The CDR3 has 15 amino acids. CDR1 is SGHDT, CDR2 YYEEEE, per germline. CDR3 region: CASSLAGGAVGGYTF. Written as DNA, the CDR3 is TGTGCCAGCAGCTTGGCCGGGGGGGCCGTAGGTGGCTACACCTTC.

This clone was seen only once. The chain has TRBV7-2 and TRBJ2-3, with 14 bases fitting TRBD2. Germline V gene data show CDR1 as SGHTA and CDR2 as FQGNSA. The CDR3 loop spans 18 amino acids. J lost 3 bases, V lost 1 base, and 6 bases had no gene match. CDR3 region: CASSLVRLAGGQTDTQYF. CDR3 bases: TGTGCCAGCAGCTTAGTCAGACTAGCGGGGGGGCAAACAGATACGCAGTATTTT. Filled out from reference TRBV7-2 and TRBJ2-3, the complete variable domain reads GAGVSQSPSNKVTEKGKDVELRCDPISGHTALYWYRQSLGQGLEFLIYFQGNSAPDKSGLPSDRFSAERTGGSVSTLTIQRTQQEDSAVYLCASSLVRLAGGQTDTQYFGPGTRLTVL.

This rearrangement joins TRBV7-2 to TRBJ1-1; D not resolved. The CDR3 covers 13 residues. Germline V lookup: CDR1 SGHTA, CDR2 FQGNSA. Trimming removed 2 bases at V and 7 bases at J, with 11 bases between. The CDR3 protein is CASSLHVAYEAFF. For the CDR3, the DNA is TGTGCCAGCAGCTTACACGTGGCTTATGAAGCTTTCTTT.

There are a few counts of this clone. The rearrangement links TRBV7-9 to TRBJ1-5; D is possibly TRBD1 (5 bases). The CDR3 has 14 amino acids. The germline CDR1 and CDR2 sequences are SEHNR and FQNEAQ (reference sequence). The V gene lost 1 base and the J gene lost 6 bases, with 10 bases spanning the gap. The CDR3 DNA reads as TGTGCCAGCAGCTTAGGGCAGGGCCTTCAGCCCCAGCATTTT. It yields the protein CASSLGQGLQPQHF. Variable domain in full (rest from reference TRBV7-9 and TRBJ1-5): DTGVSQNPRHKITKRGQNVTFRCDPISEHNRLYWYRQTLGQGPEFLTYFQNEAQLEKSRLLSDRFSAERPKGSFSTLEIQRTEQGDSAMYLCASSLGQGLQPQHFGDGTRLSIL.

The V and J genes are TRBV11-2 and TRBJ2-3; 10 positions match TRBD2. Germline V gene data show CDR1 as SGHAT and CDR2 as FQNNGV. Unmatched junction bases numbered 0, after V lost 5 bases and J lost 4 bases. The CDR3 has 13 residues. The CDR3 region is CASSLAGADTQYF. In DNA form, the CDR3 reads TGTGCCAGCAGCCTAGCGGGGGCAGATACGCAGTATTTT.

This clone was detected only a few times. The chain employs TRBV9 and TRBJ1-1; 7 nucleotides match TRBD1. CDR3 length: 13 amino acids. Germline CDR1 reads SGDLS; CDR2 reads YYNGEE. Trimming cost V 1 base and J 4 bases; bases outside gene matches: 1. CDR3 bases: TGTGCCAGCAGCGTAAAGGGGGCCACTGAAGCTTTCTTT. This translates into CASSVKGATEAFF.

CDR3 amino acids: CASRALFATNEKLFF. DNA of the CDR3: TGTGCCAGCAGAGCCCTTTTTGCAACTAATGAAAAACTGTTTTTT. The chain carries TRBV6-5 and TRBJ1-4, with D hard to call. Trimming shortened V by 6 bases and J by 0 bases, and 11 bases separated the two germline ends. Germline V lookup: CDR1 MNHEY, CDR2 SVGAGI. The CDR3 contains 15 residues.

The V gene is TRBV6-2 or TRBV6-3, the J gene TRBJ2-7; 7 bases match TRBD1. The V gene end was trimmed by 0 bases and the J gene end by 3 bases; junction bases not matched to a gene: 5. The length of the CDR3 is 15 residues. Germline V lookup: CDR1 MNHEY, CDR2 SVGEGT. Here the CDR3 DNA reads TGTGCCAGCAGTTACTCGGGGACAGCGAACTACGAGCAGTACTTC. It is translated as CASSYSGTANYEQYF.

This chain connects TRBV28 to TRBJ1-6; 11 positions match TRBD1. The junction had 1 base not matched to a gene; V was cut back by 3 bases and J by 9 bases. There are 14 residues in the CDR3. In germline, CDR1 is MDHEN, CDR2 SYDVKM. As DNA, the CDR3 is TGTGCCAGCAGTTTTGGGACAGGGGGTTCACCCCTCCACTTT. Its translation: CASSFGTGGSPLHF.

The V and J genes are TRBV28 and TRBJ2-1; a weak D match, TRBD2 (6 bases). CDR1 is MDHEN and CDR2 is SYDVKM in the germline V gene. V was shortened by 5 bases and J by 4 bases, with 18 bases between the two germline ends. The CDR3 spans 16 residues. The CDR3 sequence is CASSPPRAGRYNEQFF. DNA for the CDR3: TGTGCCAGCAGTCCGCCGAGGGCGGGGAGATACAATGAGCAGTTCTTC.

The rearrangement links TRBV6-2 or TRBV6-3 to TRBJ1-1; D gene uncertain. The CDR3 is 15 amino acids. Trimming cost V 2 bases and J 3 bases, with 13 bases left between them. Germline V gene data show CDR1 as MNHEY and CDR2 as SVGEGT. CDR3 DNA sequence: TGTGCCAGCAGTTACATGTCGGGGTTGGACACTGAAGCTTTCTTT. Translated: CASSYMSGLDTEAFF.

The rearrangement joins TRBV21-1 to TRBJ2-5; the D call in the table, TRBD1, was not verified against the DNA. TRBV21-1 is labeled a pseudogene. CDR3 length: 15 residues. The CDR3 DNA sequence: TGTGCCAGCAGCAAAGCTTTACAGGGGGAAGAGACCCAGTACTTC. Its protein product is CASSKALQGEETQYF.

The chain recombines TRBV5-8 with TRBJ2-7; 7 nucleotides align to TRBD1. With V trimmed by 3 bases and J by 1 base, 10 bases remained unmatched. The germline V gene encodes CDR1 SGHTS and CDR2 YDEGEE. This CDR3 spans 16 amino acids. The CDR3 spells CASSWGTGEGSYEQYF. Written as DNA, the CDR3 is TGTGCCAGCAGCTGGGGTACAGGGGAAGGGTCCTACGAGCAGTACTTC.

V usage is TRBV27 and J usage is TRBJ1-2; TRBD1 aligns across 9 bases. Losses at the gene ends were 5 bases for V and 2 bases for J; bases not matched to a gene: 6. This CDR3 region has 15 residues. Germline V gene sequence: CDR1 MNHEY, CDR2 SMNVEV (reference sequence). This chain's CDR3 is CASSQPGTGNYGYTF. The CDR3 DNA reads as TGTGCCAGCAGTCAACCCGGGACAGGGAACTATGGCTACACCTTC.

The chain recombines TRBV7-6 with TRBJ2-1, with TRBD1 identical over 7 bases. The germline CDR1 and CDR2 sequences are SGHVS and FNYEAQ. V was pared by 1 base and J by 6 bases, with 6 bases of the junction left unmatched. The CDR3 is 15 residues long. CDR3 protein: CASSLGPAGGNEQFF. In DNA form, the CDR3 reads TGTGCCAGCAGCTTAGGCCCAGCAGGGGGCAATGAGCAGTTCTTC.

V usage is TRBV7-3 and J usage is TRBJ2-1; 7 bases match TRBD2. This CDR3 spans 15 amino acids. CDR1 and CDR2 (germline): SGHTA, FQGTGA. V lost 5 bases to trimming and J lost 4 bases; unmatched junction nucleotides: 8. The CDR3 loop reads CASSPQRGGYNEQFF. CDR3 DNA sequence: TGTGCCAGCAGCCCTCAGCGGGGCGGGTACAATGAGCAGTTCTTC.